This T cell receptor beta chain was captured in a study of T cells in Graves' hyperthyroidism and ophthalmopathy. Study-wide results and limits: The model predicted ophthalmopathy a median around seven months before onset.

The source material, RNA transcripts, was used to amplify TCR beta CDR3 regions. First-round RT-PCR with HTBI primers amplified the TCR CDR3 region. One entry per CDR3 protein results from TCRdb running MiXCR on the multiplex PCR reads. The sample includes approximately 560,000 distinct CDR3 sequences, about 15% of them seen just once. The CDR3 totals 16 residues. Germline CDR1 reads MNHEY; CDR2 reads SMNVEV (reference sequence). Trimming at V came to 6 bases and at J to 5 bases, leaving 13 bases not matched to a gene. Hyperthyroidism of Graves' type that showed no ophthalmopathy progression within 18 months was stable. Uncontrolled infection, other autoimmune disease, pregnancy and lactation each barred patients from inclusion. In this sample, this clonotype turned up many times. No antigen is known for it.

The V gene is TRBV27, the J gene TRBJ2-5; 9 positions match TRBD2. Sequenced sample: blood. The sequence was collected from a young woman with Graves' hyperthyroidism. Here the CDR3 DNA reads TGTGCCAGCAGGCCGACTAGCGGCCCCGATAGGGAGACCCAGTACTTC. Its protein product is CASRPTSGPDRETQYF.